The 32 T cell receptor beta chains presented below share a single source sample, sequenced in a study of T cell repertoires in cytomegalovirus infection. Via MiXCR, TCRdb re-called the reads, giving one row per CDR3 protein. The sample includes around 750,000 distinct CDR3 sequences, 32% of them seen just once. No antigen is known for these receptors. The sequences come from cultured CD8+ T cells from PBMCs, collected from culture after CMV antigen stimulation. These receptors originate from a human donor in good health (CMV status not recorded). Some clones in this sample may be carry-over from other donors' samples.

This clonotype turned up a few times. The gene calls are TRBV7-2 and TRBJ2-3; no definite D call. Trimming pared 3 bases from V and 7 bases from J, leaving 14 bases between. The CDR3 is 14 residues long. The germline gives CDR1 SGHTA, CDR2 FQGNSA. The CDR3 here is CASSLPARENTQYF. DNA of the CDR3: TGTGCCAGCAGCTTGCCGGCGCGAGAGAATACGCAGTATTTT.

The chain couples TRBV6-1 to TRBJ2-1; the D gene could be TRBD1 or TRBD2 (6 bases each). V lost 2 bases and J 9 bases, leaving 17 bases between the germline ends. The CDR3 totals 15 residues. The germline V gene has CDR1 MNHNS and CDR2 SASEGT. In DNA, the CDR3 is TGTGCCAGCAGTGAAAGGCTAGTGGGGGGCCGTGAGCAGTTCTTC. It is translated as CASSERLVGGREQFF.

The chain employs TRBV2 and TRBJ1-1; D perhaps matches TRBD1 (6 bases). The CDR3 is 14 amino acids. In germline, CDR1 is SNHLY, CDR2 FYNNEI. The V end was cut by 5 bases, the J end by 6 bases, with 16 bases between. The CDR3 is CASSSREGGAEAFF. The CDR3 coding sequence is TGTGCCAGCAGTTCCCGAGAGGGGGGGGCTGAAGCTTTCTTT.

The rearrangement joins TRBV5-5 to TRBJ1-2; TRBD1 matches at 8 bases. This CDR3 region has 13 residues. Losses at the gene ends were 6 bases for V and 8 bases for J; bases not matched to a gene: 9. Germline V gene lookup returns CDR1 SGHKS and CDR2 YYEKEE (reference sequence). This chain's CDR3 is CASIPQGARGYTF. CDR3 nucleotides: TGTGCCAGCATCCCTCAGGGGGCGCGAGGCTACACCTTC. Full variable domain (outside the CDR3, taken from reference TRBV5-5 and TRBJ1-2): DAGVTQSPTHLIKTRGQQVTLRCSPISGHKSVSWYQQVLGQGPQFIFQYYEKEERGRGNFPDRFSARQFPNYSSELNVNALLLGDSALYLCASIPQGARGYTFGSGTRLTVV.

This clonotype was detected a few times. The CDR3 region is CASSPTGVLVANYGYTF. CDR3 in DNA: TGTGCCAGCAGTCCTACCGGGGTGTTGGTAGCTAACTATGGCTACACCTTC. The chain combines TRBV12-3 or TRBV12-4 with TRBJ1-2; D gene ambiguous. V shed 5 bases and J shed 0 bases, with 19 bases lying between them. The CDR3 is 17 residues long.

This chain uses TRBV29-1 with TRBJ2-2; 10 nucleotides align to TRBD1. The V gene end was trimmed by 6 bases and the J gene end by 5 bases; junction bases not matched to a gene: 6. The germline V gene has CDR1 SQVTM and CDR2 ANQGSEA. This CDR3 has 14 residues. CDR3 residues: CSVPGTGVTGELFF. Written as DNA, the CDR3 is TGCAGCGTCCCCGGGACAGGGGTAACCGGGGAGCTGTTTTTT.

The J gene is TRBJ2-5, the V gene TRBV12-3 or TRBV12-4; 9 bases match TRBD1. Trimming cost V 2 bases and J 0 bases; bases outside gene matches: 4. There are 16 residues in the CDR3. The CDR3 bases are TGTGCCAGCAGTTTAATAGGACAGGGGTACCAAGAGACCCAGTACTTC. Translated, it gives CASSLIGQGYQETQYF.

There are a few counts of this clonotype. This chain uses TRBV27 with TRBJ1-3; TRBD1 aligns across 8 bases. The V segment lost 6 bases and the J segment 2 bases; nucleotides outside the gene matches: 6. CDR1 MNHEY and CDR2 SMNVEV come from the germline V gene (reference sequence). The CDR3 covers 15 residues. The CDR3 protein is CASSPTGGTGNTIYF. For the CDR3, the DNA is TGTGCCAGCAGCCCTACAGGGGGGACTGGAAACACCATATATTTT.

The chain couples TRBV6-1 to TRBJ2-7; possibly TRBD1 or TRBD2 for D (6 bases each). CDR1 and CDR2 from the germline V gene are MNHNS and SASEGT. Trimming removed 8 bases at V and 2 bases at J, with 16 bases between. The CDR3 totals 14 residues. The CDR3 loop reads CASGGGDGTYEQYF. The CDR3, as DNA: TGTGCCAGCGGGGGCGGGGACGGGACCTACGAGCAGTACTTC.

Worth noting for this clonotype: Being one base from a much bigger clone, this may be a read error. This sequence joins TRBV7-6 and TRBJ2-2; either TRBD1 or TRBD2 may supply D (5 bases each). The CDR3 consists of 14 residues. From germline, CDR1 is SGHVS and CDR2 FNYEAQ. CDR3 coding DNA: TGTGTCAGCAGCTTACGAGGGGAGACCGGGGAGCTGTTTTTT. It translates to CVSSLRGETGELFF.

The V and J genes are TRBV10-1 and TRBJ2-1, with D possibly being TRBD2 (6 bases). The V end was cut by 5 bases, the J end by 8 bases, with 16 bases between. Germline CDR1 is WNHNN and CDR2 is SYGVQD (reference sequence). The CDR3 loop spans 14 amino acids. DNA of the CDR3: TGCGCCAGCAGTATTCCGGGACTCGGGGATGAGCAGTTCTTC. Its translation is CASSIPGLGDEQFF.

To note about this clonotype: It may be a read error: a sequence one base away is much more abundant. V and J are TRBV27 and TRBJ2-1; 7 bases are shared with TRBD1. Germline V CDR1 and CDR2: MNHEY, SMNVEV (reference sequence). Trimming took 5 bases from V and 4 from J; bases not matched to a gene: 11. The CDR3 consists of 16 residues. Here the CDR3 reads CASSHGTVKPYNEQFF. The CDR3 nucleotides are TGTGCCAGCAGTCACGGGACAGTTAAACCATACAATGAGCAGTTCTTC.

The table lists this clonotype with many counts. The CDR3 loop reads CASSLAYLRGGEQFF. The CDR3 nucleotides are TGTGCCAGCAGCTTAGCGTATCTCAGGGGAGGCGAGCAGTTCTTC. The chain is built from TRBV7-8 and TRBJ2-1, with D perhaps being TRBD1 or TRBD2 (6 bases each). Germline V gene data show CDR1 as SGHVS and CDR2 as FQNEAQ. V dropped 0 bases and J dropped 10 bases, with 16 bases sitting between them. CDR3 size: 15 residues.

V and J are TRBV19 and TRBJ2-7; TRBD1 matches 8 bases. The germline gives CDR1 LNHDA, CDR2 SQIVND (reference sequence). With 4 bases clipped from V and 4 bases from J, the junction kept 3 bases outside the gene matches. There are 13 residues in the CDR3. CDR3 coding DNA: TGTGCCAGTAGTAGGGACAGGCCGTACGAGCAGTACTTC. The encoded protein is CASSRDRPYEQYF.

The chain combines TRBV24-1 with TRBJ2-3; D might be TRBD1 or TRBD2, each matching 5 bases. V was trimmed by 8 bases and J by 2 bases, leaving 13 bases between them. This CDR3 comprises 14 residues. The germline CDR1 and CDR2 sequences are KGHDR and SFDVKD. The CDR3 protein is CATTPGPYTDTQYF. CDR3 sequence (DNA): TGTGCCACCACCCCGGGACCTTACACAGATACGCAGTATTTT.

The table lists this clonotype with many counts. CDR3 in DNA: TGTGCCAGCAGCCTTCCAGCGGGGGCTCCACTTTTCACAGATACGCAGTATTTT. Amino acid sequence: CASSLPAGAPLFTDTQYF. V and J are TRBV7-2 and TRBJ2-3; 8 bases map to TRBD2. The germline CDR1 and CDR2 sequences are SGHTA and FQGNSA. V lost 5 bases, J lost 2 bases, and 15 bases stayed unmatched. There are 18 residues in the CDR3.

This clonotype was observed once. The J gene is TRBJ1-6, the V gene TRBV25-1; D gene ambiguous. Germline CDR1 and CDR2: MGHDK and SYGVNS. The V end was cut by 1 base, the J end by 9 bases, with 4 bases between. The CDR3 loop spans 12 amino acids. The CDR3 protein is CASSELSSPLHF. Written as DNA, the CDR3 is TGTGCCAGCAGTGAATTAAGTTCACCCCTCCACTTT.

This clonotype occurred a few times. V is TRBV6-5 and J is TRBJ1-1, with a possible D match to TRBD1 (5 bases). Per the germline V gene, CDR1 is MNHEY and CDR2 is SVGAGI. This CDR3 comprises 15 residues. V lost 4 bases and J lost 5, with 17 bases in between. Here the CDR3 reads CASSWGSLGVTEAFF. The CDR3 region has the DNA TGTGCCAGCAGTTGGGGTAGTTTAGGGGTTACTGAAGCTTTCTTT.

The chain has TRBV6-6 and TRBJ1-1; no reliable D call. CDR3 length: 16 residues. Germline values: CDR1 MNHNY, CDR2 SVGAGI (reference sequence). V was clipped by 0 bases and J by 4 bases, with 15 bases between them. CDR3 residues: CASSYSKASPGTEAFF. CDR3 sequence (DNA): TGTGCCAGCAGTTACTCCAAGGCTTCACCCGGCACTGAAGCTTTCTTT.

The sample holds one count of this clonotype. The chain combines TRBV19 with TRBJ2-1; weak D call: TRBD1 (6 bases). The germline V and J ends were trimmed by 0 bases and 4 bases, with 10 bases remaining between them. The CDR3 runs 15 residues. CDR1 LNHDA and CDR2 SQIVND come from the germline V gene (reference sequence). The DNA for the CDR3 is TGTGCCAGTAGTATAGATCTAGGGGGTTACAATGAGCAGTTCTTC. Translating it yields CASSIDLGGYNEQFF.

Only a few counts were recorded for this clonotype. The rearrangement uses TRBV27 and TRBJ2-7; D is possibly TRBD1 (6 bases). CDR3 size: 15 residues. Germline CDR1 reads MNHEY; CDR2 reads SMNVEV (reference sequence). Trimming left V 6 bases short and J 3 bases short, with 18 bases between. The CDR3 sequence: CASSHLPGQVYEQYF. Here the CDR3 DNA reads TGTGCCAGCAGCCACCTACCGGGACAAGTCTACGAGCAGTACTTC.

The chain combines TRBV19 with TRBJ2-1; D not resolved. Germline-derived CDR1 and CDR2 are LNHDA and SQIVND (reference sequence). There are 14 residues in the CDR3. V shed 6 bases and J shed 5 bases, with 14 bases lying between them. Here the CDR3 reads CASRPWGGNNEQFF. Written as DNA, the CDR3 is TGTGCCAGTAGGCCCTGGGGTGGGAACAATGAGCAGTTCTTC. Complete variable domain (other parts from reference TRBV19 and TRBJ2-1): DGGITQSPKYLFRKEGQNVTLSCEQNLNHDAMYWYRQDPGQGLRLIYYSQIVNDFQKGDIAEGYSVSREKKESFPLTVTSAQKNPTAFYLCASRPWGGNNEQFFGPGTRLTVL.

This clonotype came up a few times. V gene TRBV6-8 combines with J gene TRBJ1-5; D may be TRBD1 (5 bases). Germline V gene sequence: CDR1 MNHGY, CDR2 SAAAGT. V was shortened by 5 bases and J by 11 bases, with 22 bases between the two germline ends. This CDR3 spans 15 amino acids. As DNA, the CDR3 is TGTGCCAGCAGTCGACAACTCGGGGCCTGGGAATCCCAGCATTTT. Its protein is CASSRQLGAWESQHF.

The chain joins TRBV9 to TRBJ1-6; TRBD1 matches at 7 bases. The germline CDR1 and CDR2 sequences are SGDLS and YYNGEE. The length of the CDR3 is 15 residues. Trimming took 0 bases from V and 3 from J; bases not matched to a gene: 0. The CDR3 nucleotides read TGTGCCAGCAGCGTAGGGGACAGCTATAATTCACCCCTCCACTTT. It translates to CASSVGDSYNSPLHF.

As DNA, the CDR3 is TGTGCCAGCAGTTCCGGGTCCATAGGGCAGTACTTC. Translating gives CASSSGSIGQYF. The chain links TRBV6-2 or TRBV6-3 to TRBJ2-4; D uncertain. CDR1 and CDR2 from the germline V gene are MNHEY and SVGEGT. V lost 4 bases and J 13 bases, leaving 14 bases between the germline ends. The CDR3 contains 12 residues.

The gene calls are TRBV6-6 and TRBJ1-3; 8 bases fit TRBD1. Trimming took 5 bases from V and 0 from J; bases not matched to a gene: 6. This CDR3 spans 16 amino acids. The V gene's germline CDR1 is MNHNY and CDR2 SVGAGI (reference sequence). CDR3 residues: CASSRRDRSSGNTIYF. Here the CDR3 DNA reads TGTGCCAGCAGTAGACGGGACAGGAGCTCTGGAAACACCATATATTTT.

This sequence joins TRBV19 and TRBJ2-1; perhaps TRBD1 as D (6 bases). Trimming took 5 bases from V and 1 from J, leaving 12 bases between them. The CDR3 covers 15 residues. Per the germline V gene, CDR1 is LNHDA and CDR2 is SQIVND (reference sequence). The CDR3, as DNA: TGTGCCAGTAGTGAAACCGGGACATCCTACAATGAGCAGTTCTTC. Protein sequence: CASSETGTSYNEQFF.

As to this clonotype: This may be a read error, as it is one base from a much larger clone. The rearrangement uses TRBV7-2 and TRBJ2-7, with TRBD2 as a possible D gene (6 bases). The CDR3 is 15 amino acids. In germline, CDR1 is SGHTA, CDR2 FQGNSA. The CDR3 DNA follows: TGTGCCAACAGCTTAGCGGAGGGGCCCTCGGGCGAGCAGTACTTC. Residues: CANSLAEGPSGEQYF.

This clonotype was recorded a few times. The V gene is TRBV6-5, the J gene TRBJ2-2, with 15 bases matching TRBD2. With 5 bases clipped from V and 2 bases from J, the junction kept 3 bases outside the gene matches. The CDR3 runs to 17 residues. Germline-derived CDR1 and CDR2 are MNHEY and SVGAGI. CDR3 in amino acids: CASSPGLAGGNTGELFF. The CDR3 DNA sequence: TGTGCCAGCAGTCCGGGACTAGCGGGGGGAAACACCGGGGAGCTGTTTTTT.

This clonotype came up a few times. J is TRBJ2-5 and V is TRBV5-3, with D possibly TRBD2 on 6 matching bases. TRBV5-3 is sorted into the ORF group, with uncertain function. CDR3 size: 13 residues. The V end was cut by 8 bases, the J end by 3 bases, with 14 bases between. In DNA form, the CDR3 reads TGTGCCAGCAGCAAGGGACTCGAAGAGACCCAGTACTTC. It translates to CASSKGLEETQYF.

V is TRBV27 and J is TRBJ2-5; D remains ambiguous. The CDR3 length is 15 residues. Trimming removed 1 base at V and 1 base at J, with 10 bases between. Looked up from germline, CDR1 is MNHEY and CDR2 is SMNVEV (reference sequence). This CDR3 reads CASSLFGSRQETQYF. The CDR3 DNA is TGTGCCAGCAGTTTATTCGGATCCCGCCAAGAGACCCAGTACTTC.

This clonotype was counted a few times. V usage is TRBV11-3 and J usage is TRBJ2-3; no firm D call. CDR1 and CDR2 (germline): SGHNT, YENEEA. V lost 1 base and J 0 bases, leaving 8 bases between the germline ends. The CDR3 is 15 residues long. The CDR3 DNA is TGTGCCAGCAGCTTAGGGTCCTTCAGCACAGATACGCAGTATTTT. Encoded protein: CASSLGSFSTDTQYF.